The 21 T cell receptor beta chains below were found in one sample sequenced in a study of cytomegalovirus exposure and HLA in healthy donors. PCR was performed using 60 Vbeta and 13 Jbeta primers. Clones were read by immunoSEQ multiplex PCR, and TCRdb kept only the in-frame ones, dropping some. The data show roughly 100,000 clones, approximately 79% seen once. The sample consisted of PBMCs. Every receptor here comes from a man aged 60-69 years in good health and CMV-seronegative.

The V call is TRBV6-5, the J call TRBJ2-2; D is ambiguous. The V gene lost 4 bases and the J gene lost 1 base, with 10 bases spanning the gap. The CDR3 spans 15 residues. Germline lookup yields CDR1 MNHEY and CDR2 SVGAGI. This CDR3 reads CASSFSPWNTGELFF. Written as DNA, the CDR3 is TGTGCCAGCAGTTTCTCTCCTTGGAACACCGGGGAGCTGTTTTTT.

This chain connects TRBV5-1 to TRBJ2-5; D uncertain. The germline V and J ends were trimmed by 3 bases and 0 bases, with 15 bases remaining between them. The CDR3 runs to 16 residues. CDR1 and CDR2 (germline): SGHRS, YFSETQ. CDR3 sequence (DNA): TGCGCCAGCAGCTGGTCGACAAGAATGTACCAAGAGACCCAGTACTTC. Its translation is CASSWSTRMYQETQYF. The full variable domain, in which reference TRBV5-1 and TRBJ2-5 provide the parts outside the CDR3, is KAGVTQTPRYLIKTRGQQVTLSCSPISGHRSVSWYQQTPGQGLQFLFEYFSETQRNKGNFPGRFSGRQFSNSRSEMNVSTLELGDSALYLCASSWSTRMYQETQYFGPGTRLLVL.

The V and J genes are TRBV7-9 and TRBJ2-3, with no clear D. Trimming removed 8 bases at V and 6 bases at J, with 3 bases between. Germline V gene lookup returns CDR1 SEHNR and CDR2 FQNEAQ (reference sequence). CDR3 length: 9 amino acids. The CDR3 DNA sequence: TGTGCCAGCGGCGATACGCAGTATTTT. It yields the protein CASGDTQYF. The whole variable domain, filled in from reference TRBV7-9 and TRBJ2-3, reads DTGVSQNPRHKITKRGQNVTFRCDPISEHNRLYWYRQTLGQGPEFLTYFQNEAQLEKSRLLSDRFSAERPKGSFSTLEIQRTEQGDSAMYLCASGDTQYFGPGTRLTVL.

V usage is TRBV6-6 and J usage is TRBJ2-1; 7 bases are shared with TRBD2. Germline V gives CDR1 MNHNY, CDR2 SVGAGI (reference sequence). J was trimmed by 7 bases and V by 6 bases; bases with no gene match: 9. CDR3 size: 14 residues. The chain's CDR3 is CASSRDRGVNEQFF. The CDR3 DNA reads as TGTGCCAGCAGCCGGGACCGGGGGGTGAATGAGCAGTTCTTC.

The CDR3 region is CASSPSRVRGTIYF. The CDR3 coding sequence is TGTGCCAGCAGTCCTTCAAGGGTCCGGGGCACCATATATTTT. The rearrangement joins TRBV27 to TRBJ1-3; unclear D gene. The germline V gene encodes CDR1 MNHEY and CDR2 SMNVEV (reference sequence). V lost 5 bases and J 9 bases, leaving 17 bases between the germline ends. The CDR3 runs to 14 residues.

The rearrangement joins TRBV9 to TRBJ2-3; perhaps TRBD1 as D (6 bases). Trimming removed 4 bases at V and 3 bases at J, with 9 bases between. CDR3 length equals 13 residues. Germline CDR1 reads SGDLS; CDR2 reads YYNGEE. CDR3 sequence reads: CASSPGQTDTQYF. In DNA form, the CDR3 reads TGTGCCAGCAGCCCCGGACAGACAGATACGCAGTATTTT.

CDR3 sequence: CASSPIVWVTTNTGELFF. The DNA of the CDR3 is TGTGCCAGCAGCCCCATAGTCTGGGTGACTACGAACACCGGGGAGCTGTTTTTT. V gene TRBV28 combines with J gene TRBJ2-2; D is perhaps TRBD2 (5 bases). The CDR3 has 18 amino acids. Germline V lookup: CDR1 MDHEN, CDR2 SYDVKM. Between the trimmed V and J ends, which lost 6 bases and 0 bases, there was a span of 20 bases.

The DNA for the CDR3 is TGTGCCAGCAGCTTATACGGGGGAAACACTGAAGCTTTCTTT. It translates to CASSLYGGNTEAFF. The V call is TRBV7-2, the J call TRBJ1-1, with D possibly TRBD1 on 5 matching bases. This CDR3 has 14 amino acids. V lost 2 bases and J 2 bases, leaving 9 bases between the germline ends. Germline V gene sequence: CDR1 SGHTA, CDR2 FQGNSA.

The CDR3 nucleotides read TGTGCCAGCAGTTCCGACAGGGTGGGAAGTCAGCCCCAGCATTTT. Translation gives CASSSDRVGSQPQHF. The chain carries TRBV7-8 and TRBJ1-5; TRBD1 matches at 7 bases. Germline V gene data show CDR1 as SGHVS and CDR2 as FQNEAQ. The CDR3 spans 15 residues. Trimming cost V 6 bases and J 6 bases; bases outside gene matches: 11.

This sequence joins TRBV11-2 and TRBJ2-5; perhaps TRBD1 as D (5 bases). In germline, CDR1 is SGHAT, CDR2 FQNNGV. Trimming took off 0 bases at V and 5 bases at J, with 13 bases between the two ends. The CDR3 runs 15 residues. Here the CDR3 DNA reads TGTGCCAGCAGCTTAGATCCGGAAGGGGTGGAGACCCAGTACTTC. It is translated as CASSLDPEGVETQYF.

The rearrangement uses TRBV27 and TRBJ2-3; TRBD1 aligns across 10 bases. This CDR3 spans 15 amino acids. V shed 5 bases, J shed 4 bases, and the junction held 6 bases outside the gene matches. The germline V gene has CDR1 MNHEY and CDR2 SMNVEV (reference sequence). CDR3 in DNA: TGTGCCAGCAGTACGGACAGGGGGTCCGCAGATACGCAGTATTTT. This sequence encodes CASSTDRGSADTQYF.

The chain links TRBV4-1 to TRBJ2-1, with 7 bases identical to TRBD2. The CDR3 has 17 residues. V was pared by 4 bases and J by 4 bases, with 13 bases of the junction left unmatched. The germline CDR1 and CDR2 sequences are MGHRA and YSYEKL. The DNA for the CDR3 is TGCGCCAGCAGCCGACTTCGAACGGGGGGAACATACAATGAGCAGTTCTTC. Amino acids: CASSRLRTGGTYNEQFF.

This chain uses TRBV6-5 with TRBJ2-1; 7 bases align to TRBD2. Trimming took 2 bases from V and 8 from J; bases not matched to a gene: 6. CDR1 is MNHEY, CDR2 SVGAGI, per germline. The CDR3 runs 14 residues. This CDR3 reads CASSYRTRDDEQFF. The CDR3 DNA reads TGTGCCAGCAGTTACCGGACTAGGGACGATGAGCAGTTCTTC.

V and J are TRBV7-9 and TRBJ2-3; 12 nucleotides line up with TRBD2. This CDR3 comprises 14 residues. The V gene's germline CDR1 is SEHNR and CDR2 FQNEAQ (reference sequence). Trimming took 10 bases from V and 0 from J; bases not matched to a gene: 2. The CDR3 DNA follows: TGTGCCACCGGACTAGCGGGGAGCACAGATACGCAGTATTTT. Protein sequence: CATGLAGSTDTQYF.

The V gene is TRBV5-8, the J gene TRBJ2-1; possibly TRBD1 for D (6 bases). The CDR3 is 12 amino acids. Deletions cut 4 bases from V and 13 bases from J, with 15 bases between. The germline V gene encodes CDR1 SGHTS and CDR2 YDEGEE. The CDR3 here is CASSTKTGLQFF. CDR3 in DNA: TGTGCCAGCAGCACCAAGACAGGTTTACAGTTCTTC.

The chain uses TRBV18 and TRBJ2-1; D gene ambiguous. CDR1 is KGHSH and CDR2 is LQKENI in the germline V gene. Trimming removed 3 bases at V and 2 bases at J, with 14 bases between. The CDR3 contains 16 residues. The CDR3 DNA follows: TGTGCCAGCTCACCGAACACCTTTGGCACCTACAATGAGCAGTTCTTC. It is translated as CASSPNTFGTYNEQFF.

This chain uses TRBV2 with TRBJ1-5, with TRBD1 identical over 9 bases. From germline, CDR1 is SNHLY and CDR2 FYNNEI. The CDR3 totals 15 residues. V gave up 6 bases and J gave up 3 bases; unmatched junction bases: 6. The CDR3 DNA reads TGTGCCAGCAGCCTACAGGGGGCCCTCAATCAGCCCCAGCATTTT. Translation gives CASSLQGALNQPQHF.

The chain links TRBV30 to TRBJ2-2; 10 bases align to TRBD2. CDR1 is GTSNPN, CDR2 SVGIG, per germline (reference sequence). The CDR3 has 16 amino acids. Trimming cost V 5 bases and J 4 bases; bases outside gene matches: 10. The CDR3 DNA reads TGTGCCTGGGACGCTCTAGCGGGGGCCGCCACCGGGGAGCTGTTTTTT. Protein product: CAWDALAGAATGELFF.

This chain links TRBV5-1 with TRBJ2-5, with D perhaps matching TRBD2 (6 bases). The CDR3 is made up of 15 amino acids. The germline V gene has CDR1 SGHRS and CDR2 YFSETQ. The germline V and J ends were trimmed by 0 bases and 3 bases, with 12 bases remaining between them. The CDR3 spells CASSLEGWGEETQYF. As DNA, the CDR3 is TGCGCCAGCAGCTTGGAAGGGTGGGGGGAAGAGACCCAGTACTTC. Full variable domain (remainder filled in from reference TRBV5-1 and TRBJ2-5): KAGVTQTPRYLIKTRGQQVTLSCSPISGHRSVSWYQQTPGQGLQFLFEYFSETQRNKGNFPGRFSGRQFSNSRSEMNVSTLELGDSALYLCASSLEGWGEETQYFGPGTRLLVL.

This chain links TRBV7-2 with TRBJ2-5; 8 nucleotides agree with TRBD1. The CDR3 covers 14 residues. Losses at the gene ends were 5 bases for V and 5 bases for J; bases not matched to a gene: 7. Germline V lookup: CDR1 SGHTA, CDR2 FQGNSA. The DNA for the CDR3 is TGTGCCAGCAGCAGGGACAGGCAAGCGGAGACCCAGTACTTC. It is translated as CASSRDRQAETQYF.

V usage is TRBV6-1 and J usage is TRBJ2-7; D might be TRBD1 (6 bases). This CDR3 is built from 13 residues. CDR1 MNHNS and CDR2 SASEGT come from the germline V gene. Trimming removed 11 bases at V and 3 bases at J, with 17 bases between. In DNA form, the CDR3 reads TGTGCCGGGGGCCAGGGCAACGGCTACGAGCAGTACGTC. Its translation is CAGGQGNGYEQYV.